The text below deals with one TCR beta chain. The data derive from a study of T cell changes during pregnancy in multiple sclerosis. CDR1 and CDR2 from the germline V gene are SGHTA and FQGTGA. The V and J ends lost 5 bases and 9 bases, in that order; junction bases with no gene match: 11. The CDR3 loop spans 15 amino acids. Profiled with immunoSEQ multiplex PCR; TCRdb holds only in-frame clones, not every one. The sample yields 50,000 or so clones, roughly 94% seen once. The chain is built from TRBV7-3 and TRBJ2-1; TRBD2 agrees at 9 bases. Here the sequenced sample was CD4+ T cells from peripheral blood mononuclear cells, taken in the third trimester of pregnancy. The TCR sequence derives from a female donor with multiple sclerosis, enrolled in a pregnancy study. The CDR3 nucleotides read TGTGCCAGCAGCCCACCCGGGACTAGCAGGAGTGAGCAGTTCTTC. Translation gives CASSPPGTSRSEQFF.